Many counts were recorded for the clone carrying this T cell receptor (beta chain). Its specificity is unknown. CDR1 SGHTA and CDR2 FQGTGA come from the germline V gene. The CDR3 is 13 residues long. Trimming shortened V by 5 bases and J by 5 bases, and 12 bases separated the two germline ends. These data are taken from a study of Graves' ophthalmopathy and Graves' hyperthyroidism. Turning to the study itself: Peripheral blood sampling preceded any treatment and occurred at initial diagnosis. Study results and limitations: Sensitivity reached around 88% and specificity almost 83% for a 13-signature model separating ophthalmopathy from stable hyperthyroidism. Detected in blood as well were most expanded thyroid clonotypes with frequency above 0.001.

RNA transcripts yielded amplified TCR beta CDR3 regions. The authors performed first-round RT-PCR with HTBI primers and then a second-round multiplex PCR. In TCRdb, the multiplex PCR reads were re-called with MiXCR into one record per CDR3 protein. Counted here are a few hundred thousand distinct CDR3 sequences, 17% occurring once; the ten biggest clones make up 9% to 15%. Sample: peripheral blood. This sequence originates from an adult man with Graves' ophthalmopathy. The rearrangement uses TRBV7-3 and TRBJ2-5; D is uncertain. This CDR3 is CASSPGSAETQYF. CDR3 nucleotides: TGTGCCAGCAGCCCCGGGTCTGCCGAGACCCAGTACTTC.